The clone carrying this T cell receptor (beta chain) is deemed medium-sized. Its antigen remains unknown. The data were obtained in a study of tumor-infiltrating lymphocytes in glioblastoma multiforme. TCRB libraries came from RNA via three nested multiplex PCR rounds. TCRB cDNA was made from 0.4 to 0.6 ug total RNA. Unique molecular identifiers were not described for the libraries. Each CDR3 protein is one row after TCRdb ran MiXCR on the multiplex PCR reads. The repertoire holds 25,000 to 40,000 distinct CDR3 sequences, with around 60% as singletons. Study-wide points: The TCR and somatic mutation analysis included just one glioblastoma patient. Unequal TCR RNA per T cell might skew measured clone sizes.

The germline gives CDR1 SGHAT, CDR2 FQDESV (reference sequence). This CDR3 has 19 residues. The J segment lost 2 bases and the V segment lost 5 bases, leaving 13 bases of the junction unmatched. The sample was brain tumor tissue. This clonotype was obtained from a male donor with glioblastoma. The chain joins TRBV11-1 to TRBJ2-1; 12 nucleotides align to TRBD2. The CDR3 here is CASSQTSGRPHPAYNEQFF. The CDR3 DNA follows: TGTGCCAGCAGCCAGACTAGCGGGAGACCCCATCCCGCCTACAATGAGCAGTTCTTC.